These 4 T cell receptor beta chains came from one sample sequenced in a study of blood T cells in healthy people across ages (dated by TCRdb to 2014 to 2015). Library preparation was by 5' RACE. The sequencer listed for this sample is Illumina HiSeq 2500. A second about 7 to 12 cycle PCR used a sample-barcoded 5' primer and a J-beta primer mix. TCRdb reran the public reads through fastp at Q25 and MiXCR, keeping productive beta chains. CDR3 protein sequences are deduplicated, and each keeps its most common genes and DNA. Counted in this sample were some 760,000 distinct CDR3 sequences; around 25% of them appeared once. Approximately 3.7% of the sample rests with the top ten. Another study also made use of these data, one on T cells of mothers and their children.

Sequences were obtained from blood. Receptor source: a boy younger than 18 in good health.

The genes are TRBV5-1 and TRBJ2-3, with 7 nucleotides matching TRBD2. V shed 0 bases, J shed 3 bases, and the junction held 4 bases outside the gene matches. Per the germline V gene, CDR1 is SGHRS and CDR2 is YFSETQ. The length of the CDR3 is 15 residues. CDR3 protein: CASSLALASTDTQYF. CDR3 DNA sequence: TGCGCCAGCAGCTTGGCACTAGCGAGTACAGATACGCAGTATTTT. Filled out from reference TRBV5-1 and TRBJ2-3, the complete variable domain reads KAGVTQTPRYLIKTRGQQVTLSCSPISGHRSVSWYQQTPGQGLQFLFEYFSETQRNKGNFPGRFSGRQFSNSRSEMNVSTLELGDSALYLCASSLALASTDTQYFGPGTRLTVL.

This clonotype was observed a handful of times. The chain has TRBV27 and TRBJ1-4; D is perhaps TRBD1 (6 bases). V gave up 5 bases and J gave up 7 bases, with 14 bases separating them. Germline values: CDR1 MNHEY, CDR2 SMNVEV (reference sequence). This CDR3 has 14 amino acids. As DNA, the CDR3 is TGTGCCAGCAGTCCGTACAGGGATGTTGAAAAACTGTTTTTT. It encodes CASSPYRDVEKLFF.

V is TRBV20-1 and J is TRBJ2-7; 11 nucleotides match TRBD2. Germline V gives CDR1 DFQATT, CDR2 SNEGSKA (reference sequence). V dropped 7 bases and J dropped 3; count of bases not matched to a gene: 5. The CDR3 loop spans 13 amino acids. CDR3 region: CSVVAGGIYEQYF. CDR3 nucleotide sequence: TGCAGTGTAGTAGCGGGAGGGATCTACGAGCAGTACTTC.

This clonotype came up many times. CDR3 coding DNA: TGTGCCAGCAGCCCGAAGACTAGCGGGGGAAACATTCAGTACTTC. Protein product: CASSPKTSGGNIQYF. This rearrangement joins TRBV5-5 to TRBJ2-4; 12 positions agree with TRBD2. The CDR3 sequence is 15 residues long. The germline V gene has CDR1 SGHKS and CDR2 YYEKEE (reference sequence). Trimming took 4 bases from V and 6 from J; bases not matched to a gene: 5.